This T cell receptor beta chain is drawn from a study of T cell responses to AZD1222 COVID-19 vaccine. This CDR3 spans 14 amino acids. Trimming removed 4 bases from V and 0 bases from J, with 12 bases in between. Germline CDR1 and CDR2: SQVTM and ANQGSEA. Overall study results and limits: Only a handful of people who got AZD1222 tested seropositive at baseline. Once two AZD1222 doses were given, Spike-specific TCR breadth and depth went up. Clonal diversity was possibly underestimated, and the donors were mostly white British, with more females.

This clone was detected a few times. Its antigen is currently unknown. Only in-frame clones appear in the TCRdb table, and some are missing; sequencing was by immunoSEQ multiplex PCR. The sample contains 150,000 to 160,000 clones, over 80% of which appear only once. This chain links TRBV29-1 with TRBJ1-2; weak D call: TRBD1 (5 bases). This material consisted of peripheral blood, taken 28 days after the second AZD1222 dose. This clonotype was sampled from an adult who received the AZD1222 COVID-19 vaccine. In nucleotides, the CDR3 is TGCAGCGTTGGGGGTCGGGGCCCTAACTATGGCTACACCTTC. Protein sequence: CSVGGRGPNYGYTF.